The clone carrying this T cell receptor (beta chain) was seen ten or more times. Newly diagnosed hyperthyroidism, duration under 2 months, in patients aged 18 to 65. The sample belongs to a study of T cells in Graves' hyperthyroidism and ophthalmopathy. The CDR3 has 15 residues. CDR1 and CDR2 from the germline V gene are DFQATT and SNEGSKA (reference sequence). Trimming pared 3 bases from V and 3 bases from J, leaving 17 bases between. The source material, RNA transcripts, was used to amplify TCR beta CDR3 regions. The HTBI set primed first-round TCR CDR3 RT-PCR. One entry per CDR3 protein, called by TCRdb with MiXCR from the multiplex PCR reads. The table includes around 350,000 distinct CDR3 sequences, 19% detected once.

Sequenced sample: blood. This chain uses TRBV20-1 with TRBJ1-2, with D perhaps TRBD1 (5 bases). The receptor was isolated from a woman between 18 and 30 years old with Graves' hyperthyroidism. The CDR3 sequence is CSASNSGGEDYGYTF. CDR3 DNA: TGCAGTGCTAGTAACTCGGGGGGGGAAGACTATGGCTACACCTTC.